The T cell receptor beta chain under discussion was sequenced for a study of patients and donors after allogeneic stem cell transplantation. TCRdb fed the RT-PCR reads into MiXCR, producing one record per CDR3 protein. The sample yields more than 150,000 distinct CDR3 sequences, about a quarter seen once. CDR1 is GTSNPN, CDR2 SVGIG, per germline (reference sequence). V was clipped by 3 bases and J by 2 bases, with 13 bases between them. This CDR3 comprises 14 residues. The TCR comes from a human donor who was either an allogeneic HSCT recipient or a stem cell or donor lymphocyte infusion donor (not recorded which). It is not recorded whose cells these are; they may come from a transplant donor. The sequenced material came from blood, either unsorted or a sorted T cell fraction (not recorded which). The rearrangement joins TRBV30 to TRBJ2-5; D may match TRBD1 or TRBD2 (5 bases each). The CDR3 nucleotides are TGTGCCTGGAGCCTCAGGGACCTGCAAGAGACCCAGTACTTC. Residues: CAWSLRDLQETQYF.